This TCR beta chain was recovered during a study of monozygotic twins with inflammatory bowel disease. Germline values: CDR1 KGHSH, CDR2 LQKENI. The CDR3 sequence is 14 residues long. Generation of cDNA took place in eight separate reactions per sample. Added by template switching were UMIs that each held a 6-nucleotide sample barcode. TCRdb reanalyzed the 5' RACE reads and collapses them to one entry per CDR3 protein, without DNA. This sample contains more than 300,000 distinct CDR3 sequences. The origin of this receptor is a human donor with ulcerative colitis or Crohn's disease, or a healthy co-twin of an affected twin (not recorded which). Sequenced: blood. This chain connects TRBV18 to TRBJ2-7. CDR3 loop: CASSPPSKNYEQYF. The complete variable domain, with remaining parts taken from reference TRBV18 and TRBJ2-7, reads NAGVMQNPRHLVRRRGQEARLRCSPMKGHSHVYWYRQLPEEGLKFMVYLQKENIIDESGMPKERFSAEFPKEGPSILRIQQVVRGDSAAYFCASSPPSKNYEQYFGPGTRLTVT.